The 29 T cell receptor beta chains in this list originate from one sample, sequenced in a study of beta chain features in type 1 diabetes (dated by TCRdb to between 2018 and 2020). Libraries were built with the immunoSEQ multiplex PCR assay. The High Capacity cDNA Reverse Transcription Kit was used to reverse transcribe all of the isolated RNA, meaning that expressed TCRB transcripts were what got sequenced. Not all clones reach the TCRdb copy of this immuneACCESS table, which keeps in-frame sequences only. Checked studies attribute under half of the gap to unresolved V genes and leave the rest unexplained. The sample records a few hundred thousand clones, around a fifth of which are singletons. The ten largest clones capture 0.035% to 0.05% of the sample. Source material: naive CD4+ T cells from blood. This specimen's cell subset or site label, interpreted: true naive CD4+ T cells. Receptors were obtained from a woman under 30 in good health.

The V gene is TRBV27, the J gene TRBJ1-1; TRBD1 matches at 11 bases. This CDR3 contains 15 residues. With 6 bases clipped from V and 5 bases from J, the junction kept 8 bases outside the gene matches. Looked up from germline, CDR1 is MNHEY and CDR2 is SMNVEV (reference sequence). In DNA form, the CDR3 reads TGTGCCAGCAGACGCACGGACAGGGGGCGAACTGAAGCTTTCTTT. As protein: CASRRTDRGRTEAFF.

In its sample, this clone was seen a few times. The chain is built from TRBV29-1 and TRBJ1-2; 9 bases align to TRBD1. Germline trimming cut 1 base from V and 5 bases from J; bases unmatched to any gene: 5. The CDR3 is made up of 14 amino acids. Per the germline V gene, CDR1 is SQVTM and CDR2 is ANQGSEA. CDR3 in amino acids: CSVEGDRDGYGYTF. CDR3 bases: TGCAGCGTTGAAGGGGACAGGGATGGATATGGCTACACCTTC.

V gene TRBV11-2 combines with J gene TRBJ2-3; D is possibly TRBD1 (6 bases). V lost 8 bases and J 2 bases, leaving 8 bases between the germline ends. Germline V gene lookup returns CDR1 SGHAT and CDR2 FQNNGV. This CDR3 is built from 12 residues. CDR3 amino acids: CASGDNTDTQYF. The CDR3 nucleotides read TGTGCCAGCGGGGACAACACAGATACGCAGTATTTT.

The V gene is TRBV14, the J gene TRBJ1-1; TRBD1 matches 9 bases. This CDR3 region has 17 residues. V shed 3 bases, J shed 1 base, and the junction held 9 bases outside the gene matches. Germline V gene data show CDR1 as SGHDN and CDR2 as FVKESK. CDR3 sequence reads: CASSHFRRDRANTEAFF. The CDR3, as DNA: TGTGCCAGCAGCCACTTCCGCCGGGACAGGGCGAACACTGAAGCTTTCTTT.

The chain uses TRBV4-2 and TRBJ2-7, with TRBD2 matching over 9 bases. V lost 1 base to trimming and J lost 5 bases; unmatched junction nucleotides: 18. Germline CDR1 and CDR2: LGHNA and YNFKEQ. This CDR3 spans 19 amino acids. The CDR3 DNA reads as TGTGCCAGCAGCCAAGTGGGGGCGGGGGGGGCGAAGAGGTACGACGAGCAGTACTTC. It encodes CASSQVGAGGAKRYDEQYF.

The chain is built from TRBV29-1 and TRBJ2-1; D gene ambiguous. The CDR3 totals 15 residues. Looked up from germline, CDR1 is SQVTM and CDR2 is ANQGSEA. The V end was cut by 3 bases, the J end by 0 bases, with 12 bases between. CDR3 region: CSVDGGGDSYNEQFF. The CDR3 DNA reads TGCAGCGTTGATGGCGGCGGCGACTCCTACAATGAGCAGTTCTTC.

The rearrangement links TRBV4-3 to TRBJ1-2; 8 bases map to TRBD1. V lost 1 base to trimming and J lost 8 bases; unmatched junction nucleotides: 3. This CDR3 region has 13 residues. Looked up from germline, CDR1 is LGHNA and CDR2 is YSLEER. CDR3 in DNA: TGCGCCAGCAGCCAAGGACAGGGGCGCGGCTACACCTTC. Its translation is CASSQGQGRGYTF.

This clone was observed a few times. The V gene is TRBV7-2, the J gene TRBJ2-7; no definite D call. The CDR3 loop spans 12 amino acids. Trimming took off 1 base at V and 2 bases at J, with 3 bases between the two ends. Germline V gene data show CDR1 as SGHTA and CDR2 as FQGNSA. DNA for the CDR3: TGTGCCAGCAGCTTAGTTACCTACGAGCAGTACTTC. It translates to CASSLVTYEQYF. Filled out from reference TRBV7-2 and TRBJ2-7, the complete variable domain reads GAGVSQSPSNKVTEKGKDVELRCDPISGHTALYWYRQSLGQGLEFLIYFQGNSAPDKSGLPSDRFSAERTGGSVSTLTIQRTQQEDSAVYLCASSLVTYEQYFGPGTRLTVT.

This clone was counted only a few times. The rearrangement joins TRBV9 to TRBJ1-2; 8 bases line up with TRBD1. Per the germline V gene, CDR1 is SGDLS and CDR2 is YYNGEE. V dropped 4 bases and J dropped 5; count of bases not matched to a gene: 7. The CDR3 consists of 14 residues. The chain's CDR3 is CASSLTGEGYGYTF. As DNA, the CDR3 is TGTGCCAGCAGCCTGACAGGGGAAGGGTATGGCTACACCTTC.

This clone has more than one count but fewer than ten. The chain has TRBV19 and TRBJ1-5; TRBD1 agrees at 10 bases. J was trimmed by 5 bases and V by 6 bases; bases with no gene match: 4. This CDR3 is 14 amino acids long. The V gene's germline CDR1 is LNHDA and CDR2 SQIVND (reference sequence). CDR3 region: CASSKGQGYQPQHF. The CDR3 coding sequence is TGTGCCAGTAGCAAGGGACAGGGGTATCAGCCCCAGCATTTT.

The table lists this clone with a few counts. The V call is TRBV11-2, the J call TRBJ1-5; D is undetermined. The length of the CDR3 is 14 residues. Germline V CDR1 and CDR2: SGHAT, FQNNGV. Trimming removed 5 bases from V and 7 bases from J, with 15 bases in between. In DNA, the CDR3 is TGTGCCAGCAGCAGGCGAGGGTTCGGGCAGCCCCAGCATTTT. Translation gives CASSRRGFGQPQHF.

This sequence joins TRBV5-1 and TRBJ2-3, with D perhaps TRBD1 (6 bases). Germline V gives CDR1 SGHRS, CDR2 YFSETQ. The V and J ends lost 0 bases and 0 bases respectively, with 8 bases between them. The CDR3 extends over 15 amino acids. In nucleotides, the CDR3 is TGCGCCAGCAGCTTGGCAGGGGCTAGCACAGATACGCAGTATTTT. Translating gives CASSLAGASTDTQYF.

The rearrangement uses TRBV14 and TRBJ1-2; 8 bases are shared with TRBD1. V shed 1 base and J 4 bases; nucleotides not matched to a gene: 5. Germline CDR1 and CDR2: SGHDN and FVKESK. The CDR3 length is 15 residues. The CDR3 is CASSQAGTGSYGYTF. The CDR3 DNA follows: TGTGCCAGCAGCCAAGCCGGGACAGGTAGCTATGGCTACACCTTC.

The chain employs TRBV7-2 and TRBJ1-5; no clear D. Germline V gene sequence: CDR1 SGHTA, CDR2 FQGNSA. The CDR3 totals 16 residues. Trimming removed 3 bases at V and 0 bases at J, with 12 bases between. The DNA for the CDR3 is TGTGCCAGCAGCTTTGGGCAACCGTATAGCAATCAGCCCCAGCATTTT. Amino acids: CASSFGQPYSNQPQHF.

This chain connects TRBV10-3 to TRBJ2-1; D may be TRBD2 (6 bases). Between the trimmed V and J ends, which lost 5 bases and 10 bases, there was a span of 18 bases. Germline V lookup: CDR1 ENHRY, CDR2 SYGVKD. The length of the CDR3 is 14 residues. CDR3 DNA sequence: TGTGCCATCAGTAACCTAGCGAGTACCGACGAGCAGTTCTTC. This translates into CAISNLASTDEQFF.

This clone was counted only a few times. Distinct nucleotide sequences in the sample also encode this CDR3. This sequence joins TRBV4-1 and TRBJ2-5, with TRBD1 matching over 7 bases. V lost 1 base, J lost 2 bases, and 4 bases stayed unmatched. CDR1 is MGHRA, CDR2 YSYEKL, per germline. This CDR3 has 15 amino acids. The CDR3 DNA reads TGCGCCAGCAGCCAAGGGGGGACAGCACAAGAGACCCAGTACTTC. Protein: CASSQGGTAQETQYF.

The chain joins TRBV25-1 to TRBJ2-4; weak D call: TRBD1 (6 bases). The germline V gene encodes CDR1 MGHDK and CDR2 SYGVNS. The length of the CDR3 is 14 residues. V lost 6 bases and J lost 5, with 14 bases in between. The CDR3 here is CASSLLEGENIQYF. In DNA, the CDR3 is TGTGCCAGCAGCCTTTTAGAGGGGGAAAACATTCAGTACTTC.

This chain joins TRBV29-1 and TRBJ2-3; D unresolved. The CDR3 has 13 residues. V lost 2 bases to trimming and J lost 3 bases, with 9 bases between them. Per the germline V gene, CDR1 is SQVTM and CDR2 is ANQGSEA. The CDR3 protein is CSVELAQTDTQYF. DNA of the CDR3: TGCAGCGTTGAACTTGCACAGACAGATACGCAGTATTTT.

This chain uses TRBV11-3 with TRBJ2-3; D perhaps matches TRBD1 (5 bases). The V end was cut by 8 bases, the J end by 3 bases, with 12 bases between. Germline lookup yields CDR1 SGHNT and CDR2 YENEEA. The CDR3 extends over 13 amino acids. In DNA, the CDR3 is TGTGCCAGCGAAGGGGAAGGGACAGATACGCAGTATTTT. It encodes CASEGEGTDTQYF. The full variable domain, completed using reference TRBV11-3 and TRBJ2-3, is EAGVVQSPRYKIIEKKQPVAFWCNPISGHNTLYWYLQNLGQGPELLIRYENEEAVDDSQLPKDRFSAERLKGVDSTLKIQPAELGDSAVYLCASEGEGTDTQYFGPGTRLTVL.

The chain joins TRBV4-1 to TRBJ2-1; 9 positions agree with TRBD2. CDR1 is MGHRA and CDR2 is YSYEKL in the germline V gene. The V gene end was trimmed by 1 base and the J gene end by 0 bases; junction bases not matched to a gene: 4. The CDR3 is 17 residues long. The CDR3 DNA is TGCGCCAGCAGCCAAGTCAGCGGGGGGAGCTCCTACAATGAGCAGTTCTTC. This sequence encodes CASSQVSGGSSYNEQFF.

This clone was recorded a few times. The V call is TRBV5-1, the J call TRBJ2-5, with 7 bases matching TRBD2. The CDR3 length is 14 residues. The junction had 3 bases not matched to a gene; V was cut back by 0 bases and J by 4 bases. From germline, CDR1 is SGHRS and CDR2 YFSETQ. The CDR3 loop reads CASSLESSGETQYF. The CDR3, as DNA: TGCGCCAGCAGCTTGGAGTCTAGCGGAGAGACCCAGTACTTC.

The rearrangement links TRBV19 to TRBJ1-5, with 11 nucleotides matching TRBD1. Germline V gives CDR1 LNHDA, CDR2 SQIVND (reference sequence). This CDR3 contains 19 residues. Trimming cost V 5 bases and J 1 base; bases outside gene matches: 13. The CDR3 sequence: CASSLDWDRGEESNQPQHF. The CDR3 DNA reads TGTGCCAGTAGTCTTGATTGGGACAGGGGGGAAGAAAGCAATCAGCCCCAGCATTTT.

The J gene is TRBJ1-1, the V gene TRBV7-9; D unclear. This CDR3 contains 13 residues. Germline CDR1 SEHNR, CDR2 FQNEAQ (reference sequence). Trimming left V 5 bases short and J 7 bases short, with 14 bases between. CDR3 bases: TGTGCCAGCAGCCCCGGGGTATCTGGTGAAGCTTTCTTT. Translating it yields CASSPGVSGEAFF.

This clone showed up just a few times. This chain joins TRBV5-1 and TRBJ2-3, with TRBD1 matching over 9 bases. The trim removed 0 bases at V and 0 bases at J, leaving 2 bases unmatched. This CDR3 is 16 amino acids long. The V gene's germline CDR1 is SGHRS and CDR2 YFSETQ. The CDR3 DNA is TGCGCCAGCAGCTTGGAAGGACAGGGGAGCACAGATACGCAGTATTTT. As protein: CASSLEGQGSTDTQYF.

This clone has a handful of counts. The chain recombines TRBV4-2 with TRBJ1-2; 7 bases fit TRBD1. V gave up 6 bases and J gave up 5 bases; unmatched junction bases: 12. Germline V gives CDR1 LGHNA, CDR2 YNFKEQ. CDR3 length: 15 amino acids. CDR3: CASRDYPGQQYGYTF. In DNA, the CDR3 is TGTGCCAGCAGAGATTACCCGGGACAGCAATATGGCTACACCTTC.

The sample holds a few counts of this clone. The chain uses TRBV5-1 and TRBJ2-7, with TRBD2 as a possible D gene (5 bases). The CDR3 runs 14 residues. Germline CDR1 SGHRS, CDR2 YFSETQ. V was clipped by 0 bases and J by 3 bases, with 10 bases between them. The CDR3: CASSLAPSFYEQYF. The CDR3 nucleotides are TGCGCCAGCAGCTTGGCCCCTAGCTTCTACGAGCAGTACTTC.

The chain links TRBV7-3 to TRBJ2-2, with D unclear. CDR1 and CDR2 (germline): SGHTA, FQGTGA. V was cut by 4 bases and J by 6 bases, with 6 bases left in between. The CDR3 consists of 12 residues. The CDR3 DNA follows: TGTGCCAGCAGCTACGGGTCCGGGGAGCTGTTTTTT. Amino acid sequence: CASSYGSGELFF. Complete variable domain (other parts from reference TRBV7-3 and TRBJ2-2): GAGVSQTPSNKVTEKGKYVELRCDPISGHTALYWYRQSLGQGPEFLIYFQGTGAADDSGLPNDRFFAVRPEGSVSTLKIQRTERGDSAVYLCASSYGSGELFFGEGSRLTVL.

This clone was seen a few times. This chain connects TRBV23-1 to TRBJ1-2; perhaps TRBD1 as D (5 bases). TRBV23-1 falls under the ORF class, with uncertain function. The germline V and J ends were trimmed by 0 bases and 8 bases, with 16 bases remaining between them. CDR3 length: 15 amino acids. CDR3 bases: TGCGCCAGCAGTCAATCCCCCGGGGGAGTCGACGGCTACACCTTC. Its protein product is CASSQSPGGVDGYTF.

The chain uses TRBV28 and TRBJ2-7; D is unresolved. Germline loops: CDR1 MDHEN, CDR2 SYDVKM. CDR3 size: 15 residues. Trimming took 5 bases from V and 2 from J, leaving 16 bases between them. CDR3 sequence: CASSVSGSLTYEQYF. DNA of the CDR3: TGTGCCAGCAGTGTTTCTGGCAGTTTAACCTACGAGCAGTACTTC.